This TCR beta chain was captured by sequencing in a study of blood T cell repertoires in COVID-19. Trimming at V came to 5 bases and at J to 5 bases, leaving 9 bases not matched to a gene. Germline assignment: CDR1 MDHEN and CDR2 SYDVKM. This CDR3 has 14 amino acids. Source study methods: Nucleated cell number was recorded as an estimate derived from reference gene primer amplification. Libraries were prepared by immunoSEQ multiplex PCR; TCRdb keeps only in-frame clonotypes and omits some of them. That table supplies the V and J calls and clone size; D and trimming were determined from the DNA. The data show about 50,000 clones, more than 75% seen once. This clone was seen a single time.

Sequencing was carried out using peripheral blood. The chain couples TRBV28 to TRBJ2-7, with 7 bases identical to TRBD2. The sequence was obtained from a human donor in a cohort sampled during active COVID-19. The CDR3 DNA reads TGTGCCAGCAGTGACCCCGCGGGGGAACACGAGCAGTACTTC. Amino acid sequence: CASSDPAGEHEQYF.